Listed below are T cell receptor beta chains from one sample, sequenced in a study of control samples from healthy donors and cancer patients. Produced via immunoSEQ multiplex PCR; TCRdb's table is partial and in-frame only. The sample records tens of thousands of clones, 90% to 95% being singletons. Sequencing was performed on PBMCs. The source is a man aged 25-40 years with colorectal cancer. Both conserved end residues are trimmed from each CDR3.

J,V,CDR3
TRBJ1-3,TRBV7-8,ASSNNRVAAGNTIY
TRBJ1-4,TRBV7-9,ASSGRIDATNEKLF
TRBJ2-7,TRBV10-2,ASSGQTGAVYEQY
TRBJ2-1,TRBV5-1,ASSLAASGGEQF
TRBJ2-2,TRBV4-3,ASSLSRSRELF
TRBJ2-3,TRBV5-1,ASSLALDTQY
TRBJ2-1,TRBV9,ASSVGGADNEQF
TRBJ2-2,TRBV10-2,ASRTPGGDCDTGELF
TRBJ2-7,TRBV4-1,ASSQWWGDEQY
TRBJ2-5,TRBV6-5,ASSYSSGGPETQY
TRBJ1-1,TRBV6-2/TRBV6-3,ASSYYGGNTEAF
TRBJ1-1,TRBV3-1/TRBV3-2,ASSQELGNTEAF
TRBJ2-3,TRBV7-2,ASSSTSGTDTQY
TRBJ2-2,TRBV19,ASSIVALTGELF
TRBJ2-1,TRBV29-1,SVAQTGGLYNEQF
TRBJ1-3,TRBV5-1,ASSFTGLPSGNTIY
TRBJ1-3,TRBV15,ATSRTPTGLSGNTIY
TRBJ2-6,TRBV6-1,ASSELGSGANVLT
TRBJ1-2,TRBV4-1,ASSQALRRDDYGYT
TRBJ1-2,TRBV30,AWSVARLGDGYT
TRBJ1-1,TRBV2,ASSEANTEAF
TRBJ1-6,TRBV6-1,ASSEGLGRTSPLH
TRBJ1-2,TRBV6-5,ASSLWQGSHGYT
TRBJ2-1,TRBV7-2,ASSVAGTSGIGEQF
TRBJ1-1,TRBV7-2,ASSTDRNTEAF
TRBJ1-6,TRBV6-6,ASSWTGSDNSPLH
TRBJ1-6,TRBV28,ASSPPLGQGSWDNSPLH
TRBJ2-3,TRBV15,ATSRDRLTDTQY
TRBJ1-1,TRBV9,ASSALIHLKTGGWDTEAF
TRBJ1-2,TRBV5-6,ASSLISEYGYT
TRBJ2-2,TRBV6-5,ASSWVNTNTGELF
TRBJ2-5,TRBV29-1,SVLQGSGETQY
TRBJ1-6,TRBV19,ASRSTSIQVDNSPLH
TRBJ1-4,TRBV13,ASSLRGGNEKLF
TRBJ1-1,TRBV5-4,ASSWGQLNTEAF
TRBJ1-4,TRBV7-2,ASSLNKNEKLF
TRBJ2-3,TRBV24-1,ATSGLTSGGVNTQY